This note documents a single T cell receptor (beta chain) sequence. Its antigen is as yet unknown. This entry belongs to a study of blood T cells in healthy people across ages. Each individual donor underwent a draw of approximately 9.8 milliliters of peripheral blood. Study-level findings and limits: A roughly linear age-dependent decrease characterized TCR beta diversity per million T cells. Correlation between TCR beta diversity and naive T cell percentage was strong.

A J-beta primer mix and a sample-barcoded 5' primer were used in a second PCR of roughly 7 to 12 cycles. MiXCR, run by TCRdb on the 5' RACE reads, gives a single entry per CDR3 protein. The table lists 650,000 or so distinct CDR3 sequences, over 40% of them singletons. Germline V gene lookup returns CDR1 MNHEY and CDR2 SVGAGI. V was clipped by 6 bases and J by 1 base; unmatched bases: 10. This CDR3 has 16 amino acids. The receptor was derived from a woman aged 80 or over in good health. The rearrangement links TRBV6-5 to TRBJ2-5, with 8 bases aligning to TRBD2. The sample consisted of blood. DNA for the CDR3: TGTGCCAGCAGCCCACTATGGGCGGGGGGCCAAGAGACCCAGTACTTC. Translation: CASSPLWAGGQETQYF.